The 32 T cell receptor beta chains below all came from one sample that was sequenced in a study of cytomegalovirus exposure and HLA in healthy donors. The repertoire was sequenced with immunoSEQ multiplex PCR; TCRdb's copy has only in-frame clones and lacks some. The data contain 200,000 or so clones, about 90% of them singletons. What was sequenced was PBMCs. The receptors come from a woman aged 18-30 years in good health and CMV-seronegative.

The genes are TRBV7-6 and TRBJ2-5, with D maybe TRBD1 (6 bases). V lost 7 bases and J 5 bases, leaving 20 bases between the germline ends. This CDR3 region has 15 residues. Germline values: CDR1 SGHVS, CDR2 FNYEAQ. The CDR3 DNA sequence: TGTGCCAGCAATCCTCTACTGACAGGTCCCGAGACCCAGTACTTC. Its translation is CASNPLLTGPETQYF. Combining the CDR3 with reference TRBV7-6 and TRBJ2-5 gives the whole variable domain GAGVSQSPRYKVTKRGQDVALRCDPISGHVSLYWYRQALGQGPEFLTYFNYEAQQDKSGLPNDRFSAERPEGSISTLTIQRTEQRDSAMYRCASNPLLTGPETQYFGPGTRLLVL.

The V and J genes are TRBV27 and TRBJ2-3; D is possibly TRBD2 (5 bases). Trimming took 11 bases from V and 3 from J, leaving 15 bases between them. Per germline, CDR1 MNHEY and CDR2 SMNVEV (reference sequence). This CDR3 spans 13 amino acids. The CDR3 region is CAPAMRATDTQYF. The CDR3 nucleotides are TGTGCCCCAGCGATGAGGGCGACAGATACGCAGTATTTT.

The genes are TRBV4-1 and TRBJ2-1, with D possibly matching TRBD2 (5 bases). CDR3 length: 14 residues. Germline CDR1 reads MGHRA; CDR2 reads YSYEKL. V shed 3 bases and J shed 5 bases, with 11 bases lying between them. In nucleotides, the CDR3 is TGCGCCAGCAGCCACGGACTGCGGGACAATGAGCAGTTCTTC. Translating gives CASSHGLRDNEQFF.

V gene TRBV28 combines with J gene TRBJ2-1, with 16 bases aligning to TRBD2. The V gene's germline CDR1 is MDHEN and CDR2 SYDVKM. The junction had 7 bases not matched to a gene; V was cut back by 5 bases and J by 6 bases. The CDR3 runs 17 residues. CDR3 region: CASSTGTSGRVINEQFF. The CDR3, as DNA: TGTGCCAGCAGTACGGGGACTAGCGGGAGGGTGATCAATGAGCAGTTCTTC. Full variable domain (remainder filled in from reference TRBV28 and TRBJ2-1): DVKVTQSSRYLVKRTGEKVFLECVQDMDHENMFWYRQDPGLGLRLIYFSYDVKMKEKGDIPEGYSVSREKKERFSLILESASTNQTSMYLCASSTGTSGRVINEQFFGPGTRLTVL.

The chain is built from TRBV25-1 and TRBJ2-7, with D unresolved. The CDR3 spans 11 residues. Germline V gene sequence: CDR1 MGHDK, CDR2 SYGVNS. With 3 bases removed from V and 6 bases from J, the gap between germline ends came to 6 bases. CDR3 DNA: TGTGCCAGCAGTGACCCCTTCGAGCAGTACTTC. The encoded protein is CASSDPFEQYF.

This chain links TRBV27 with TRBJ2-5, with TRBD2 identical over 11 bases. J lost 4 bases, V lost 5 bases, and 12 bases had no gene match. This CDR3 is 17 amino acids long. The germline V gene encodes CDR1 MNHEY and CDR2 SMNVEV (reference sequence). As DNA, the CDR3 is TGTGCCAGCAGTCCTTGGGTAGCTAGCGGGAGGTTAGAGACCCAGTACTTC. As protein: CASSPWVASGRLETQYF.

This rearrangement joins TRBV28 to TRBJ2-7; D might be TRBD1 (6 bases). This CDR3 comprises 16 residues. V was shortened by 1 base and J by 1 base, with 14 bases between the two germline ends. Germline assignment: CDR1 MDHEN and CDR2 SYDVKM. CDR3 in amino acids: CASSLFAQGLSYEQYF. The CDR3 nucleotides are TGTGCCAGCAGTTTATTCGCACAGGGTTTATCCTACGAGCAGTACTTC.

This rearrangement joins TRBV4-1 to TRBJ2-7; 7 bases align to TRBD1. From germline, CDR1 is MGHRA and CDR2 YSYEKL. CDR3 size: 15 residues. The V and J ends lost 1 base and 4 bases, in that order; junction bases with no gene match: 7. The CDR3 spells CASSQAPGQLYEQYF. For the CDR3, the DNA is TGCGCCAGCAGCCAAGCACCGGGACAGCTTTACGAGCAGTACTTC.

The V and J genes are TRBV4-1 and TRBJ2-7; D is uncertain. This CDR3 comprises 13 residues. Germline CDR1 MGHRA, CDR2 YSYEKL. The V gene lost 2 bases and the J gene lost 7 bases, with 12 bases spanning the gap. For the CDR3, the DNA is TGCGCCAGCAGCCAAACGGGTTGGCGGGAGCAGTACTTC. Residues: CASSQTGWREQYF.

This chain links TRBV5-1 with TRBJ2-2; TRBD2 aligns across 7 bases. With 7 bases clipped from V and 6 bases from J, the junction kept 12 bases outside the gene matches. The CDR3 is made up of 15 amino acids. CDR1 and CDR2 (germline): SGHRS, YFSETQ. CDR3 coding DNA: TGCGCCAGCGGGGTTTTGGCGGGAGTTGCCGGGGAGCTGTTTTTT. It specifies CASGVLAGVAGELFF.

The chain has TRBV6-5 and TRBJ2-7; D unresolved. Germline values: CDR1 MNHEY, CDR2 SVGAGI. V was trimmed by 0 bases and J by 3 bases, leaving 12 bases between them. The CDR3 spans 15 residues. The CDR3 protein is CASSYSTSTFYEQYF. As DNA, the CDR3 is TGTGCCAGCAGTTACTCGACTTCCACTTTCTACGAGCAGTACTTC.

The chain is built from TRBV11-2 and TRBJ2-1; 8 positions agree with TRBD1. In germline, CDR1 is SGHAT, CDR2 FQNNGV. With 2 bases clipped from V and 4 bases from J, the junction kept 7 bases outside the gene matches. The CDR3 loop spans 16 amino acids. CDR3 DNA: TGTGCCAGCAGCTTAAATACAGGGGGTTTATACAATGAGCAGTTCTTC. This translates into CASSLNTGGLYNEQFF.

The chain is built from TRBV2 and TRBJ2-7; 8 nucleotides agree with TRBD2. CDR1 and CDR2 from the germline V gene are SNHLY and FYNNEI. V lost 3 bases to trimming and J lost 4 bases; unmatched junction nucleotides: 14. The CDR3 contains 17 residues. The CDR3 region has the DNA TGTGCCAGCAGTGATATAGGGGTCGGGGGGGGAGATTACGAGCAGTACTTC. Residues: CASSDIGVGGGDYEQYF.

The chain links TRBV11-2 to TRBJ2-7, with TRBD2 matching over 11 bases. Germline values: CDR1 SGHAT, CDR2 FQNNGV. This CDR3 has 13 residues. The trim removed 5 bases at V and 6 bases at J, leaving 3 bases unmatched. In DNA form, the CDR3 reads TGTGCCAGCAGCGGAGGGACTAGCGGCGAGCAGTACTTC. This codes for CASSGGTSGEQYF.

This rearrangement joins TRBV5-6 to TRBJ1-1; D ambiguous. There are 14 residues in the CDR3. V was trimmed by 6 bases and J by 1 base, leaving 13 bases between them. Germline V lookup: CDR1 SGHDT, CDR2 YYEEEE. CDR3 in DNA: TGTGCCAGCATCACCTCGGGGTGGAACACTGAAGCTTTCTTT. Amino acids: CASITSGWNTEAFF.

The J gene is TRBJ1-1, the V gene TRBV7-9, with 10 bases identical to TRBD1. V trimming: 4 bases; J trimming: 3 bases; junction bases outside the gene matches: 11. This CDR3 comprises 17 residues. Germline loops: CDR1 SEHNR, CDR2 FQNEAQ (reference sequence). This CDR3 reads CASSSSGQGFSDTEAFF. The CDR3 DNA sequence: TGTGCCAGCAGCTCCTCGGGACAGGGGTTCTCGGACACTGAAGCTTTCTTT.

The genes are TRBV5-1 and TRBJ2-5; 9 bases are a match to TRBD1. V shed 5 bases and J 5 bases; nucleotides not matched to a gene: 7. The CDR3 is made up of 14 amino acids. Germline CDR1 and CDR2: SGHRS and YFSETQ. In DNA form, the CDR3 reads TGCGCCAGCAGTACCGGGACAGGGAGGGAGACCCAGTACTTC. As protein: CASSTGTGRETQYF. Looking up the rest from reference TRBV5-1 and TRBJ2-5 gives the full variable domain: KAGVTQTPRYLIKTRGQQVTLSCSPISGHRSVSWYQQTPGQGLQFLFEYFSETQRNKGNFPGRFSGRQFSNSRSEMNVSTLELGDSALYLCASSTGTGRETQYFGPGTRLLVL.

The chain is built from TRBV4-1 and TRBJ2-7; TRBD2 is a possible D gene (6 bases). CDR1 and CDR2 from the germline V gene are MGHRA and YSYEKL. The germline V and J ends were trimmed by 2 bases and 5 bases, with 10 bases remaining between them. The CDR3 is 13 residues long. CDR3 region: CASSQHGSDEQYF. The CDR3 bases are TGCGCCAGCAGCCAACACGGGAGCGACGAGCAGTACTTC.

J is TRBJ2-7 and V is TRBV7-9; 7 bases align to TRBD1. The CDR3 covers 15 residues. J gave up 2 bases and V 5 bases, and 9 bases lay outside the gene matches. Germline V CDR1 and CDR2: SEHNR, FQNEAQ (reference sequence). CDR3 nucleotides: TGTGCCAGCAGCGACCGGGACAGCCGAACCTACGAGCAGTACTTC. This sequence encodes CASSDRDSRTYEQYF. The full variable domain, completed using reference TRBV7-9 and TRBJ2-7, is DTGVSQNPRHKITKRGQNVTFRCDPISEHNRLYWYRQTLGQGPEFLTYFQNEAQLEKSRLLSDRFSAERPKGSFSTLEIQRTEQGDSAMYLCASSDRDSRTYEQYFGPGTRLTVT.

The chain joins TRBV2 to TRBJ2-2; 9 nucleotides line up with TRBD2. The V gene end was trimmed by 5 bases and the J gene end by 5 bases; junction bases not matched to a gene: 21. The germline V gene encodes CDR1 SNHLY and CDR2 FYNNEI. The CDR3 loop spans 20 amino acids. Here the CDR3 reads CASSPLPGTSNHNPTGELFF. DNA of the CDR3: TGTGCCAGCAGTCCGCTTCCCGGGACTAGCAATCACAACCCTACCGGGGAGCTGTTTTTT. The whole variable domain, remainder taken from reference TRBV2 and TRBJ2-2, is EPEVTQTPSHQVTQMGQEVILRCVPISNHLYFYWYRQILGQKVEFLVSFYNNEISEKSEIFDDQFSVERPDGSNFTLKIRSTKLEDSAMYFCASSPLPGTSNHNPTGELFFGEGSRLTVL.

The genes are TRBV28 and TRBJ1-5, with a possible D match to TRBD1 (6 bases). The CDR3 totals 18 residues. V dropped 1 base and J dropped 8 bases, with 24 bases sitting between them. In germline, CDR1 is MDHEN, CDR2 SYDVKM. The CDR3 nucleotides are TGTGCCAGCAGTTTATCCCGAAACGGGACACTACTAGGGGAGCCCCAGCATTTT. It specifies CASSLSRNGTLLGEPQHF.

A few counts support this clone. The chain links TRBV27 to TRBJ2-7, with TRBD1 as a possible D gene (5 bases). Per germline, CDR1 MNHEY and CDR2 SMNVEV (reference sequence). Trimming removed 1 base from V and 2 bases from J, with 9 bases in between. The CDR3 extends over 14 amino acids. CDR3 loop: CASSLWGRPYEQYF. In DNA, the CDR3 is TGTGCCAGCAGTTTATGGGGCAGGCCCTACGAGCAGTACTTC.

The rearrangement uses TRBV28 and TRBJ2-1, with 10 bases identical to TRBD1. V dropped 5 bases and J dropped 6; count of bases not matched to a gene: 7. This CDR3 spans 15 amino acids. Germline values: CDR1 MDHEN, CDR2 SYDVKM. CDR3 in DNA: TGTGCCAGCAGTGTCGGGACAGGGGACTTCAATGAGCAGTTCTTC. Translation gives CASSVGTGDFNEQFF.

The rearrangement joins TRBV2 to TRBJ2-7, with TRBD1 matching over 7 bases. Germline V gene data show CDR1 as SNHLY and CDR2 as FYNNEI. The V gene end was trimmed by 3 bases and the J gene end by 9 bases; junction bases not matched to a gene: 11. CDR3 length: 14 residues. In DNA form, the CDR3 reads TGTGCCAGCAGTGACTCGGACAGGAGCAGTGGGCAGTACTTC. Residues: CASSDSDRSSGQYF.

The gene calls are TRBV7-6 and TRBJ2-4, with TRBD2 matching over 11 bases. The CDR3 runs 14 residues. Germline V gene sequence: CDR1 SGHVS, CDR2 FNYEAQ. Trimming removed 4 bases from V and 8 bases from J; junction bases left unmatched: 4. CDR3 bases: TGTGCCAGCAGCTCCTTAGCGGGAGGGGACATTCAGTACTTC. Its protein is CASSSLAGGDIQYF.

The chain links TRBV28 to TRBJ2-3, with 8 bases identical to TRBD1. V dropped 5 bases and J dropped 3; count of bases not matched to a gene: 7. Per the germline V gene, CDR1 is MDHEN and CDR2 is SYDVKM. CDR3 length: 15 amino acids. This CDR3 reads CASSVTDRDTDTQYF. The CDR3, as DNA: TGTGCCAGCAGTGTCACGGACAGGGATACAGATACGCAGTATTTT.

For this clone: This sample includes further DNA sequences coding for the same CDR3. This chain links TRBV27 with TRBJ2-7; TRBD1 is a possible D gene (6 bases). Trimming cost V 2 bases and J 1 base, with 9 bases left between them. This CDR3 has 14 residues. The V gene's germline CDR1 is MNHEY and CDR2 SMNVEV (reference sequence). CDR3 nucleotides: TGTGCCAGCAGTTTAGGGCAGGGGTCCTACGAGCAGTACTTC. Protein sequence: CASSLGQGSYEQYF.

The CDR3 reads CATSKTGYEQYF. Written as DNA, the CDR3 is TGTGCCACCTCGAAGACAGGGTACGAGCAGTACTTC. The chain carries TRBV2 and TRBJ2-7; 7 nucleotides match TRBD1. CDR1 SNHLY and CDR2 FYNNEI come from the germline V gene. V dropped 10 bases and J dropped 4; count of bases not matched to a gene: 7. The CDR3 spans 12 residues.

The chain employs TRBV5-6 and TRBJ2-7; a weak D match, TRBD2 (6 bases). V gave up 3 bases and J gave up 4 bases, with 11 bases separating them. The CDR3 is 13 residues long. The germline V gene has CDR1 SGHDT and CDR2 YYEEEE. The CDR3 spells CASSWGELYEQYF. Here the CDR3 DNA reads TGTGCCAGCAGCTGGGGGGAACTTTACGAGCAGTACTTC.

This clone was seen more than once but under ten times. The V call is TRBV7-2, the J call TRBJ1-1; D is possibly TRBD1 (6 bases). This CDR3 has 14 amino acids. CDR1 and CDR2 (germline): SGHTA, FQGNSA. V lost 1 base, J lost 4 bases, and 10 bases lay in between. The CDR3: CASSLEGDSTEAFF. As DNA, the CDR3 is TGTGCCAGCAGCTTAGAGGGGGATAGCACTGAAGCTTTCTTT.

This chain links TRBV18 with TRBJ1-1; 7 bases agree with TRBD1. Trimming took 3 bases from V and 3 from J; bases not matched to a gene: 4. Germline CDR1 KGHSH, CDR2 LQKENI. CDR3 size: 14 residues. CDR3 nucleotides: TGTGCCAGCTCACCTATTACAGGGGACACTGAAGCTTTCTTT. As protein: CASSPITGDTEAFF.

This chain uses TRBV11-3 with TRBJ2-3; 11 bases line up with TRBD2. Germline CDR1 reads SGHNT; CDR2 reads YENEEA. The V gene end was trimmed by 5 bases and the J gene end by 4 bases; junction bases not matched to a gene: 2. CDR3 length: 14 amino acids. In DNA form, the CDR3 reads TGTGCCAGCAGCAGACTAGCGGGATCAGATACGCAGTATTTT. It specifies CASSRLAGSDTQYF. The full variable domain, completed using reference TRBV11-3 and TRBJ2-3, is EAGVVQSPRYKIIEKKQPVAFWCNPISGHNTLYWYLQNLGQGPELLIRYENEEAVDDSQLPKDRFSAERLKGVDSTLKIQPAELGDSAVYLCASSRLAGSDTQYFGPGTRLTVL.